This TCR beta chain appears in the sequencing data of a study of blood T cell repertoires in COVID-19. Study details: The samples span acute and convalescent COVID-19 from the United States, Italy and Spain. The cDNA or gDNA used as material had been derived from T cells, B-cell-depleted T cells, or PBMCs.

Original analysis: The authors estimated nucleated cell counts from reference gene primer amplification. The method was immunoSEQ multiplex PCR; TCRdb's version includes in-frame clones alone and lacks a portion of them. V, J and clone size reflect that table, while D and trimming were determined from the DNA. The sample contains 100,000 to 150,000 clones, over 60% of which appear only once. What was sequenced was peripheral blood. The receptor's source is a woman in her 70s with acute or convalescent COVID-19.

The chain's CDR3 is CASSPKVGQGVLYEQYF. The CDR3 coding sequence is TGTGCCAGCTCTCCAAAAGTAGGACAGGGGGTGCTCTACGAGCAGTACTTC. This chain joins TRBV18 and TRBJ2-7, with 10 bases fitting TRBD1. J was trimmed by 3 bases and V by 6 bases; bases with no gene match: 14. Germline loops: CDR1 KGHSH, CDR2 LQKENI. The CDR3 sequence is 17 residues long.